A single sample gave rise to the 10 T cell receptor beta chains below, sequenced in a study of shared clonotypes between healthy human individuals. The data were produced by immunoSEQ multiplex PCR, yet TCRdb's version contains in-frame clones alone and is incomplete. The profile covers millions of clones, with roughly 92% appearing a single time and 0.14% taken by the ten largest. The material sequenced was naive CD4+ T cells sorted from blood. Documented subset: CD45RA+ positively selected. The receptors stem from a man in his late teens or twenties in good health.

This clone was detected a few times. The rearrangement uses TRBV4-3 and TRBJ1-2; D uncertain. Deletions cut 1 base from V and 0 bases from J, with 9 bases between. CDR3 length: 15 residues. The germline V gene encodes CDR1 LGHNA and CDR2 YSLEER. In DNA, the CDR3 is TGCGCCAGCAGCCAAGCCCTCGTAGCTAACTATGGCTACACCTTC. It yields the protein CASSQALVANYGYTF.

Details on this clone: In the same sample, other DNA sequences code for this CDR3. The chain combines TRBV7-9 with TRBJ2-5, with 9 bases fitting TRBD1. The J segment lost 1 base and the V segment lost 4 bases, leaving 1 base of the junction unmatched. Germline lookup yields CDR1 SEHNR and CDR2 FQNEAQ (reference sequence). The CDR3 sequence is 14 residues long. The CDR3 protein is CASSSQGAQETQYF. CDR3 DNA sequence: TGTGCCAGCAGCTCACAGGGGGCCCAAGAGACCCAGTACTTC.

The chain is built from TRBV9 and TRBJ2-1, with D uncertain. The CDR3 sequence is 14 residues long. Germline assignment: CDR1 SGDLS and CDR2 YYNGEE. Trimming removed 1 base from V and 4 bases from J, with 9 bases in between. CDR3 bases: TGTGCCAGCAGCGTATACCAGGAGTACAATGAGCAGTTCTTC. The encoded protein is CASSVYQEYNEQFF.

V usage is TRBV18 and J usage is TRBJ1-1; D gene ambiguous. This CDR3 is 15 amino acids long. The ends were cut back, 4 bases at V and 5 bases at J, with 17 bases in the middle. Germline V gene data show CDR1 as KGHSH and CDR2 as LQKENI. CDR3 region: CASSLQPWGGTEAFF. The CDR3 DNA follows: TGTGCCAGCTCACTGCAGCCTTGGGGTGGTACTGAAGCTTTCTTT.

The V call is TRBV7-2, the J call TRBJ1-6, with D maybe TRBD1 (6 bases). The germline V gene encodes CDR1 SGHTA and CDR2 FQGNSA. Trimming removed 2 bases from V and 7 bases from J, with 12 bases in between. CDR3 length: 15 amino acids. CDR3 residues: CASSLLTGGNSPLHF. CDR3 nucleotide sequence: TGTGCCAGCAGCTTACTGACAGGAGGAAATTCACCCCTCCACTTT.

The chain recombines TRBV12-5 with TRBJ1-2, with D hard to call. Trimming stripped 1 base from V and 5 bases from J, with 11 bases between. Looked up from germline, CDR1 is LGHNT and CDR2 is FRNRAP. The CDR3 totals 14 residues. As DNA, the CDR3 is TGTGCTAGTGGTTTGGAGAGAACAAAATATGGCTACACCTTC. Protein sequence: CASGLERTKYGYTF.

This sequence joins TRBV6-1 and TRBJ1-3, with 7 bases that match TRBD1. Trimming removed 8 bases from V and 4 bases from J; junction bases left unmatched: 11. From germline, CDR1 is MNHNS and CDR2 SASEGT. This CDR3 is built from 15 residues. This CDR3 reads CASGRQGLSGNTIYF. In nucleotides, the CDR3 is TGTGCCAGCGGGAGACAGGGATTGAGCGGAAACACCATATATTTT.

The chain combines TRBV2 with TRBJ1-5; possible D gene TRBD1, 6 bases. The length of the CDR3 is 16 residues. Trimming left V 7 bases short and J 2 bases short, with 18 bases between. Germline V gives CDR1 SNHLY, CDR2 FYNNEI. The CDR3 DNA sequence: TGTGCCAGCACCAAAAGGGGGATGGGAGGCAATCAGCCCCAGCATTTT. This encodes CASTKRGMGGNQPQHF.

The chain carries TRBV5-1 and TRBJ2-3; no firm D call. Germline V CDR1 and CDR2: SGHRS, YFSETQ. This CDR3 region has 15 residues. V was shortened by 0 bases and J by 2 bases, with 10 bases between the two germline ends. The CDR3 DNA follows: TGCGCCAGCAGCTTGGGCCAGTTTCCCACAGATACGCAGTATTTT. Translation gives CASSLGQFPTDTQYF.

The rearrangement joins TRBV19 to TRBJ2-2; 12 bases line up with TRBD2. CDR1 and CDR2 (germline): LNHDA, SQIVND (reference sequence). CDR3 length: 14 amino acids. Germline trimming cut 8 bases from V and 4 bases from J; bases unmatched to any gene: 2. As DNA, the CDR3 is TGTGCCAGTCGACTAGCGGGAGTCACCGGGGAGCTGTTTTTT. This encodes CASRLAGVTGELFF.